Listed below are T cell receptor beta chains from one sample, sequenced in a study of CD8 T cells in ankylosing spondylitis. One entry per CDR3 protein results from TCRdb running MiXCR on the 5' RACE reads. The sample consists of some 800,000 distinct CDR3 sequences, 12% of them appearing once. The sample taken for sequencing was blood, either unsorted or a sorted T cell fraction (not recorded which). These receptors came from a male donor with ankylosing spondylitis. The CDR3 runs from the conserved cysteine through the conserved F or W.

V | CDR3
TRBV5-1 | CASSWAPTGNTEAFF
TRBV7-9 | CASRLRGDTEAFF
TRBV5-1 | CASSLDGQGYGYTF
TRBV24-1 | CATSDVTGDYGYTF
TRBV20-1 | CSATYRDGFDEQFF
TRBV7-2 | CASSFNGLYGYTF
TRBV20-1 | CSAPGWDRDVQPQHF
TRBV20-1 | CSAKSSVYNEQFF
TRBV6-1 | CASSPLGTHSNQPQHF
TRBV6-1 | CASSPNFNLYGYTF
TRBV27 | CASGQASAYEQYF
TRBV28 | CASRAQGLDPQYF
TRBV19 | CASSQNRGWTDTQYF
TRBV29-1 | CSVGGRISYEQYF
TRBV10-3 | CAISADPRNEQFF
TRBV29-1 | CSVRRGANEKLFF
TRBV5-1 | CASSLDRVLETQYF
TRBV20-1 | CSAVTSGGRTDTQYF
TRBV6-5 | CASTSGQFEAFF
TRBV10-3 | CAISHDRGLDDEQYF
TRBV5-1 | CASSLEGQGGYTF
TRBV6-5 | CASSYLFQGGGEKLFF
TRBV20-1 | CSAQGGENERFF
TRBV7-9 | CASSTAADRPYF
TRBV4-2 | CASSQGSGSSYNEQFF
TRBV28 | CASSSPLYIQYF
TRBV5-5 | CASSTGTVRSNEQFF
TRBV5-1 | CASSLKGPTTEAFF
TRBV29-1 | CSALGRGVMNTEAFF
TRBV5-5 | CASSLTGGTNSPLHF
TRBV29-1 | CSVERGRGETQYF
TRBV4-1 | CASSQGLADYEQYF
TRBV4-3 | CASSPIVTGNYGYTF
TRBV20-1 | CSASITSGGDTQYF
TRBV6-2/TRBV6-3 | CASSYSLGQGDYGYTF
TRBV5-1 | CASSLEGLQFF
TRBV5-1 | CASSLEGGAPPTEAFF
TRBV11-2 | CASSLSAAYEQYF
TRBV16 | CASSHRGGFDTGELFF
TRBV29-1 | CSVRQGASYGQYF
TRBV5-1 | CASKSAGRNTEAFF
TRBV7-3 | CASSPSGPGNTIYF
TRBV7-2 | CASSLGVTSRYQETQYF
TRBV7-9 | CASRPLTGVNYGYTF
TRBV5-1 | CASSSVVGRYEQYF
TRBV20-1 | CSASRDRANYGYTF
TRBV11-2 | CASSFPWEGQYF
TRBV7-9 | CASSLLLGGRFPDTQYF
TRBV30 | CAWSLGLAGGGEETQYF
TRBV9 | CASSGVYNSPLHF
TRBV6-1 | CASRPGGRYGYTF
TRBV6-2/TRBV6-3 | CTGETQYF
TRBV20-1 | CSARVVATNEKLFF
TRBV18 | CASSPGQGPLYEQYF